The 20 T cell receptor beta chains presented below share a single source sample, sequenced in a study of cytomegalovirus exposure and HLA in healthy donors. PCR primers comprised 60 Vbeta and 13 Jbeta primers. Repertoires were generated with immunoSEQ multiplex PCR, while TCRdb's copy carries only in-frame clones and drops some. Of nearly 200,000 clones listed, about 90% are singletons. The sample consisted of PBMCs. These receptors all stem from a man younger than 45 in good health and CMV-seronegative.

This clone was counted once. The chain combines TRBV28 with TRBJ2-3; the match to TRBD1 covers 8 bases. This CDR3 contains 15 residues. The germline V gene has CDR1 MDHEN and CDR2 SYDVKM. V lost 3 bases and J lost 4; bases outside the gene matches: 6. CDR3: CASSLGGQGSDTQYF. In DNA form, the CDR3 reads TGTGCCAGCAGTTTGGGAGGACAGGGATCAGATACGCAGTATTTT.

The genes are TRBV6-4 and TRBJ1-2; tentatively, D is TRBD1 (6 bases). This CDR3 region has 15 residues. The ends were cut back, 5 bases at V and 0 bases at J, with 13 bases in the middle. The germline CDR1 and CDR2 sequences are MRHNA and SNTAGT. This CDR3 reads CASSPGAPPNYGYTF. CDR3 bases: TGTGCCAGCAGTCCAGGGGCACCTCCTAACTATGGCTACACCTTC.

The chain carries TRBV18 and TRBJ1-1, with D possibly being TRBD1 (5 bases). Germline assignment: CDR1 KGHSH and CDR2 LQKENI. V lost 3 bases, J lost 5 bases, and 19 bases lay in between. This CDR3 has 16 amino acids. The DNA for the CDR3 is TGTGCCAGCTCACCGGCTTTCGGGGGAGTGCGGACTGAAGCTTTCTTT. As protein: CASSPAFGGVRTEAFF.

The CDR3 protein is CASTRRVDNTGELFF. The CDR3, as DNA: TGTGCCAGTACCCGCAGGGTTGATAACACCGGGGAGCTGTTTTTT. The chain carries TRBV19 and TRBJ2-2; D is perhaps TRBD1 (5 bases). There are 15 residues in the CDR3. The ends were cut back, 7 bases at V and 2 bases at J, with 14 bases in the middle. CDR1 LNHDA and CDR2 SQIVND come from the germline V gene (reference sequence). Looking up the rest from reference TRBV19 and TRBJ2-2 gives the full variable domain: DGGITQSPKYLFRKEGQNVTLSCEQNLNHDAMYWYRQDPGQGLRLIYYSQIVNDFQKGDIAEGYSVSREKKESFPLTVTSAQKNPTAFYLCASTRRVDNTGELFFGEGSRLTVL.

The J gene is TRBJ2-7, the V gene TRBV4-1; 7 bases align to TRBD1. CDR3 size: 16 residues. Germline values: CDR1 MGHRA, CDR2 YSYEKL. Trimming at V came to 6 bases and at J to 3 bases, leaving 14 bases not matched to a gene. The CDR3 region is CASRPAGKGAHYEQYF. CDR3 DNA: TGCGCCAGCAGACCAGCTGGTAAGGGGGCCCACTACGAGCAGTACTTC.

The CDR3 DNA sequence: TGTGCCAGCAGGGGGACAGGGGAACTAAGAAAAGCTTTCTTT. It specifies CASRGTGELRKAFF. The chain joins TRBV6-1 to TRBJ1-1; 10 positions match TRBD1. CDR1 and CDR2 (germline): MNHNS, SASEGT. CDR3 length equals 14 residues. With V trimmed by 6 bases and J by 9 bases, 10 bases remained unmatched.

The rearrangement joins TRBV28 to TRBJ2-1; no definite D call. Looked up from germline, CDR1 is MDHEN and CDR2 is SYDVKM. The CDR3 runs to 12 residues. V lost 8 bases, J lost 9 bases, and 14 bases lay in between. The CDR3 nucleotides are TGTGCCAGCTGTATAGCCTCCGGTGAGCAGTTCTTC. Its protein product is CASCIASGEQFF.

The chain joins TRBV28 to TRBJ1-2, with a weak D call TRBD1 (6 bases). The CDR3 is made up of 18 amino acids. Germline V lookup: CDR1 MDHEN, CDR2 SYDVKM. V was pared by 2 bases and J by 8 bases, with 27 bases between. CDR3 coding DNA: TGTGCCAGCAGTTTAATGCCGGCAACCCCACAGGGCTGGGGGGGCTACACCTTC. Amino acid sequence: CASSLMPATPQGWGGYTF.

The rearrangement uses TRBV2 and TRBJ2-2; D is undetermined. Germline-derived CDR1 and CDR2 are SNHLY and FYNNEI. V gave up 6 bases and J gave up 4 bases, with 12 bases separating them. The CDR3 covers 14 residues. The CDR3 region has the DNA TGTGCCAGCAGGGGCTTAGTTTCCACCGGGGAGCTGTTTTTT. It codes for CASRGLVSTGELFF.

V gene TRBV18 combines with J gene TRBJ2-6; TRBD1 matches at 7 bases. This CDR3 has 17 residues. After removal of 5 bases from V and 2 bases from J, the junction contained 9 bases not matched to a gene. Germline V lookup: CDR1 KGHSH, CDR2 LQKENI. The CDR3 protein is CASSSQGIGAGANVLTF. CDR3 sequence (DNA): TGTGCCAGCTCATCACAGGGGATCGGAGCTGGGGCCAACGTCCTGACTTTC.

This chain connects TRBV7-2 to TRBJ2-2; TRBD2 agrees at 12 bases. This CDR3 comprises 17 residues. The germline CDR1 and CDR2 sequences are SGHTA and FQGNSA. With V trimmed by 4 bases and J by 6 bases, 9 bases remained unmatched. Written as DNA, the CDR3 is TGTGCCAGCAGCTCGGGGGGGCTAGCGGGAGGGTCCGGGGAGCTGTTTTTT. As protein: CASSSGGLAGGSGELFF. The whole variable domain, remainder taken from reference TRBV7-2 and TRBJ2-2, is GAGVSQSPSNKVTEKGKDVELRCDPISGHTALYWYRQSLGQGLEFLIYFQGNSAPDKSGLPSDRFSAERTGGSVSTLTIQRTQQEDSAVYLCASSSGGLAGGSGELFFGEGSRLTVL.

In DNA form, the CDR3 reads TGTGCCAGCAGCTTAGCAAAGCTAGCGGGAGGGGAGCAGTTCTTC. It codes for CASSLAKLAGGEQFF. The chain employs TRBV7-8 and TRBJ2-1; 12 nucleotides agree with TRBD2. The junction had 4 bases not matched to a gene; V was cut back by 0 bases and J by 10 bases. The CDR3 runs 15 residues. Germline loops: CDR1 SGHVS, CDR2 FQNEAQ.

Turning to this clone: A junction boundary mismatches the germline segment, possibly from a read error. The sample contains more than one DNA sequence encoding this CDR3. The chain is built from TRBV19 and TRBJ1-5; TRBD1 agrees at 7 bases. Germline V gene sequence: CDR1 LNHDA, CDR2 SQIVND (reference sequence). CDR3 size: 13 residues. CDR3 sequence (DNA): TGTGCCAGCAGTACAGGGGGCAATCAGCCCCAGCATTTT. This sequence encodes CASSTGGNQPQHF.

The genes are TRBV21-1 and TRBJ1-5; TRBD1 was called by the table and not checked on the DNA. TRBV21-1 is shown as a pseudogene. This CDR3 is 12 amino acids long. The CDR3 loop is CASVHSNQPQHF. CDR3 DNA sequence: TGTGCCAGCGTTCATAGCAATCAGCCCCAGCATTTT.

This clone was seen a single time. This chain connects TRBV10-3 to TRBJ2-7; TRBD1 is a possible D gene (5 bases). Germline lookup yields CDR1 ENHRY and CDR2 SYGVKD. CDR3 length: 18 residues. Deletions cut 1 base from V and 0 bases from J, with 19 bases between. The CDR3 protein is CAISELQSSQVSSYEQYF. CDR3 in DNA: TGTGCCATCAGTGAGTTACAATCATCACAGGTTTCCTCCTACGAGCAGTACTTC.

The V call is TRBV28, the J call TRBJ2-5, with a tentative D call TRBD1 (5 bases). This CDR3 spans 15 amino acids. From germline, CDR1 is MDHEN and CDR2 SYDVKM. Trimming left V 7 bases short and J 4 bases short, with 19 bases between. The CDR3: CASTQVAGYGETQYF. The CDR3 DNA is TGTGCCAGCACCCAAGTCGCAGGGTACGGAGAGACCCAGTACTTC.

The rearrangement links TRBV2 to TRBJ1-2, with 12 bases aligning to TRBD1. With 11 bases clipped from V and 7 bases from J, the junction kept 5 bases outside the gene matches. CDR1 is SNHLY and CDR2 is FYNNEI in the germline V gene. CDR3 length: 12 amino acids. This CDR3 is CAGRDRGLGYTF. The CDR3 DNA follows: TGTGCCGGCCGGGACAGGGGGCTTGGCTACACCTTC. Full variable domain (missing parts from reference TRBV2 and TRBJ1-2): EPEVTQTPSHQVTQMGQEVILRCVPISNHLYFYWYRQILGQKVEFLVSFYNNEISEKSEIFDDQFSVERPDGSNFTLKIRSTKLEDSAMYFCAGRDRGLGYTFGSGTRLTVV.

The chain has TRBV18 and TRBJ2-2; possibly TRBD2 for D (5 bases). The germline V gene has CDR1 KGHSH and CDR2 LQKENI. The CDR3 loop spans 17 amino acids. V was shortened by 2 bases and J by 0 bases, with 13 bases between the two germline ends. For the CDR3, the DNA is TGTGCCAGCTCACCAAGTGAGCGGCAGCCGAACACCGGGGAGCTGTTTTTT. It specifies CASSPSERQPNTGELFF.

The V call is TRBV6-6, the J call TRBJ1-5; TRBD1 matches at 7 bases. CDR3 length: 15 residues. Germline-derived CDR1 and CDR2 are MNHNY and SVGAGI (reference sequence). V shed 7 bases and J 2 bases; nucleotides not matched to a gene: 8. CDR3 DNA: TGTGCCAGCATAAACAGGGGAATGGGCAATCAGCCCCAGCATTTT. Translating it yields CASINRGMGNQPQHF.

This rearrangement joins TRBV11-2 to TRBJ2-5; 13 bases line up with TRBD2. The tail of the sequence fits TRBJ2-7 better, so the J call may be wrong. CDR3 size: 14 residues. CDR1 is SGHAT, CDR2 FQNNGV, per germline. The CDR3 coding sequence is TGTGCCAGCAGCACTAGCGGGAGGGACTACGAGCAGTACTTC. This codes for CASSTSGRDYEQYF.